This record covers a single T cell receptor beta chain. Its antigen target is currently unknown. Per-base quality was not reported, and no clone a single base away is much larger than it. This sample was sequenced with an Illumina HiSeq 1500. The public reads were run again by TCRdb, first through fastp at Q25 and then through MiXCR, and only productive beta chains were kept. Each record represents a unique CDR3 protein, reported with the most common genes and DNA among its rows. The table for this sample lists about 130,000 distinct CDR3 sequences; about 24% of them were counted only once. The ten top clones hold approximately 35% of the sample. This entry comes from a study of T cell repertoires in cytomegalovirus infection (dated by TCRdb to about 2019). In terms of the full investigation: Because public TCR beta signatures pointed to carriage of CMV infection together with the matching HLA type, the HLA type of each donor mattered for the analysis.

The CDR3 contains 16 residues, cysteine and phenylalanine counted. Just the 48-base CDR3 DNA is kept, in frame starting at base 1. Cut back by 0 bases and 0 bases, the V and J ends lie 10 bases apart. Sequences MGHRA (CDR1) and YSYEKL (CDR2) are obtained from the germline V gene. The paper's findings and limits, for the study overall: The ex vivo response was dominated by HLA-C-restricted CMV-specific TCR beta clonotypes, and the single most frequent clonotype in two of eight donors was supplied by these HLA-C-restricted clonotypes. Carriers of CMV infection plus the relevant HLA type were discriminated by the cumulative frequency of public TCR beta family members in the study cohort and in an independent roughly 370-donor cohort.

Material for sequencing was PBMCs, sequenced either directly or after in vitro stimulation (not recorded which). The chain uses TRBV4-1 and TRBJ2-3; TRBD2 is a possible D gene, resting on 6 matching bases. The source of this sequence is a human donor in good health (CMV status not recorded). Some clones in this sample may be carry-over from other donors' samples. The nucleotides are TGCGCCAGCAGCCAAGAGGCGGGACCTAGCACAGATACGCAGTATTTT. Translation gives CASSQEAGPSTDTQYF.